Following are 18 T cell receptor beta chains from one sample sequenced in a study of T cells in Graves' hyperthyroidism and ophthalmopathy. From RNA transcripts, TCR beta CDR3 regions were amplified. During a first-round RT-PCR of the TCR CDR3, the HTBI primer set was used. TCRdb independently ran MiXCR on the multiplex PCR reads; one entry per CDR3 protein. The sample includes a few hundred thousand distinct CDR3 sequences, about 16% of them seen just once. The specimen sequenced was blood. The receptors were sampled from a woman in her twenties or thirties with Graves' ophthalmopathy.

In this sample, this clonotype turned up many times. The V and J genes are TRBV12-3 or TRBV12-4 and TRBJ2-7; possibly TRBD1 for D (5 bases). Trimming shortened V by 2 bases and J by 7 bases, and 15 bases separated the two germline ends. The CDR3 length is 14 residues. Written as DNA, the CDR3 is TGTGCCAGCAGTTTAACAGGCAGGGTGGGGGAGCAGTACTTC. This encodes CASSLTGRVGEQYF.

Only a few counts were recorded for this clonotype. This sequence joins TRBV14 and TRBJ2-7, with D perhaps assigned TRBD1 or TRBD2 (5 bases each). The V gene's germline CDR1 is SGHDN and CDR2 FVKESK. The CDR3 consists of 14 residues. Trimming removed 8 bases from V and 0 bases from J, with 14 bases in between. The CDR3 loop reads CASGFGGSSYEQYF. In DNA, the CDR3 is TGTGCCAGCGGGTTTGGGGGATCCTCCTACGAGCAGTACTTC.

The V and J genes are TRBV27 and TRBJ1-1, with unresolved D. V lost 6 bases and J lost 1, with 15 bases in between. CDR1 is MNHEY, CDR2 SMNVEV, per germline (reference sequence). The CDR3 totals 15 residues. The CDR3 here is CASRPNLGGNTEAFF. The CDR3 DNA follows: TGTGCCAGCAGACCCAACTTAGGAGGGAACACTGAAGCTTTCTTT.

V is TRBV2 and J is TRBJ2-1; maybe TRBD1 (5 bases). CDR3 length equals 15 residues. The germline CDR1 and CDR2 sequences are SNHLY and FYNNEI. V was clipped by 8 bases and J by 12 bases, with 26 bases between them. The CDR3 nucleotides read TGTGCCAGCGGGGCTGACTTGGGGTACAATGAGGTGCAGTTCTTC. This gives the protein CASGADLGYNEVQFF. Combining the CDR3 with reference TRBV2 and TRBJ2-1 gives the whole variable domain EPEVTQTPSHQVTQMGQEVILRCVPISNHLYFYWYRQILGQKVEFLVSFYNNEISEKSEIFDDQFSVERPDGSNFTLKIRSTKLEDSAMYFCASGADLGYNEVQFFGPGTRLTVL.

This clonotype was detected many times. The V and J genes are TRBV6-1 and TRBJ1-2; D gene ambiguous. The germline V and J ends were trimmed by 10 bases and 8 bases, with 5 bases remaining between them. Germline V gene lookup returns CDR1 MNHNS and CDR2 SASEGT. There are 8 residues in the CDR3. This CDR3 reads CATRGYTF. CDR3 coding DNA: TGTGCCACCCGGGGCTACACCTTC.

This clonotype appeared a few times. The gene calls are TRBV10-1 and TRBJ1-6; D remains unclear. The V and J ends lost 0 bases and 10 bases respectively, with 7 bases between them. There are 13 residues in the CDR3. The germline gives CDR1 WNHNN, CDR2 SYGVQD (reference sequence). For the CDR3, the DNA is TGCGCCAGCAGTGAGTCGACGAGGTCACCCCTCCACTTT. Translated, it gives CASSESTRSPLHF.

J is TRBJ1-1 and V is TRBV29-1, with no clear D. V was clipped by 6 bases and J by 2 bases, with 13 bases between them. The CDR3 is 13 residues long. Germline CDR1 reads SQVTM; CDR2 reads ANQGSEA. DNA for the CDR3: TGCAGCGTACTCAAGGCGAGAAACACTGAAGCTTTCTTT. Its protein is CSVLKARNTEAFF.

This clonotype was recorded many times. The chain is built from TRBV7-8 and TRBJ2-1, with D perhaps being TRBD1 or TRBD2 (5 bases each). V lost 5 bases to trimming and J lost 5 bases, with 13 bases between them. This CDR3 is built from 14 residues. Looked up from germline, CDR1 is SGHVS and CDR2 is FQNEAQ. The DNA for the CDR3 is TGTGCCAGCAGCAGAGGGACCCGGAACAATGAGCAGTTCTTC. It codes for CASSRGTRNNEQFF. Full variable domain (outside the CDR3, taken from reference TRBV7-8 and TRBJ2-1): GAGVSQSPRYKVAKRGQDVALRCDPISGHVSLFWYQQALGQGPEFLTYFQNEAQLDKSGLPSDRFFAERPEGSVSTLKIQRTQQEDSAVYLCASSRGTRNNEQFFGPGTRLTVL.

This clonotype was counted only a few times. Germline is not matched at one junction end, which may reflect a read error. The chain joins TRBV28 to TRBJ1-4; D not certain. Per the germline V gene, CDR1 is MDHEN and CDR2 is SYDVKM. The CDR3 runs 16 residues. The CDR3 is CASSLGVSGPNEELFF. DNA of the CDR3: TGTGCCAGCAGTTTAGGTGTCAGCGGCCCTAATGAAGAACTGTTTTTT.

This clonotype was recorded at least ten times. This chain joins TRBV15 and TRBJ2-1; D is ambiguous. The CDR3 is 15 amino acids. V lost 0 bases and J lost 8, with 14 bases in between. The germline V gene encodes CDR1 LNHNV and CDR2 YYDKDF (reference sequence). The CDR3 protein is CATSRERGSWDEQFF. The CDR3 coding sequence is TGTGCCACCAGCAGAGAGAGAGGTAGCTGGGATGAGCAGTTCTTC.

The chain joins TRBV5-4 to TRBJ2-1; tentative D call: TRBD2 (6 bases). This CDR3 is built from 18 residues. V lost 3 bases, J lost 0 bases, and 19 bases lay in between. CDR1 SGHNT and CDR2 YYREEE come from the germline V gene (reference sequence). CDR3 amino acids: CASSSSLGLASSYNEQFF. CDR3 nucleotides: TGTGCCAGCAGCTCCTCACTAGGGCTAGCGAGCTCCTACAATGAGCAGTTCTTC.

This clonotype was recorded many times. The genes are TRBV20-1 and TRBJ2-7; D possibly corresponds to TRBD2 (6 bases). The CDR3 runs to 13 residues. Germline V gene data show CDR1 as DFQATT and CDR2 as SNEGSKA (reference sequence). Deletions cut 3 bases from V and 6 bases from J, with 15 bases between. CDR3 protein: CSASPGPRGEQYF. The DNA of the CDR3 is TGCAGTGCTAGTCCGGGGCCGCGGGGCGAGCAGTACTTC.

This clonotype has only a few counts. At one end the junction does not follow the germline gene, possibly because of a read error. The V gene is TRBV7-7, the J gene TRBJ2-3; D gene uncertain. Germline CDR1 and CDR2: SSHAT and FNYEAQ (reference sequence). The CDR3 has 13 amino acids. CDR3 in amino acids: CASSLDITDTQYF. The DNA for the CDR3 is TGTGCTAGCAGCTTAGACATCACAGATACGCAGTATTTT.

In this sample, this clonotype turned up many times. The chain combines TRBV2 with TRBJ2-4; TRBD1 matches at 12 bases. The V gene end was trimmed by 6 bases and the J gene end by 6 bases; junction bases not matched to a gene: 3. The CDR3 is 14 residues long. Germline V lookup: CDR1 SNHLY, CDR2 FYNNEI. The CDR3 reads CASRGTGGRNIQYF. The DNA for the CDR3 is TGTGCCAGCAGGGGGACAGGGGGCCGAAACATTCAGTACTTC.

The chain links TRBV9 to TRBJ1-1; tentatively, D is TRBD1 (5 bases). There are 14 residues in the CDR3. The germline V gene encodes CDR1 SGDLS and CDR2 YYNGEE. The ends were cut back, 0 bases at V and 2 bases at J, with 8 bases in the middle. The CDR3 region has the DNA TGTGCCAGCAGCGTAGGCACAGGAAACACTGAAGCTTTCTTT. Protein: CASSVGTGNTEAFF.

The chain combines TRBV7-2 with TRBJ2-1, with a possible D match to TRBD2 (6 bases). Germline V CDR1 and CDR2: SGHTA, FQGNSA. The CDR3 is made up of 16 amino acids. Trimming took 4 bases from V and 0 from J, leaving 13 bases between them. The CDR3 DNA reads as TGTGCCAGCAGCTCCGATCTAGCGAGCTCCTACAATGAGCAGTTCTTC. Protein: CASSSDLASSYNEQFF.

This clonotype was seen at least ten times. The chain uses TRBV7-3 and TRBJ2-1; no reliable D call. Trimming stripped 5 bases from V and 6 bases from J, with 11 bases between. The CDR3 has 13 amino acids. The V gene's germline CDR1 is SGHTA and CDR2 FQGTGA. The CDR3 region has the DNA TGTGCCAGCAGCGGGATGGTGGGCAATGAGCAGTTCTTC. The encoded protein is CASSGMVGNEQFF. The whole variable domain, remainder taken from reference TRBV7-3 and TRBJ2-1, is GAGVSQTPSNKVTEKGKYVELRCDPISGHTALYWYRQSLGQGPEFLIYFQGTGAADDSGLPNDRFFAVRPEGSVSTLKIQRTERGDSAVYLCASSGMVGNEQFFGPGTRLTVL.

The rearrangement joins TRBV5-1 to TRBJ2-1; D not resolved. V was pared by 1 base and J by 5 bases, with 7 bases between. Germline lookup yields CDR1 SGHRS and CDR2 YFSETQ. This CDR3 comprises 13 residues. Written as DNA, the CDR3 is TGCGCCAGCAGCTTGTATGTCCACAATGAGCAGTTCTTC. Residues: CASSLYVHNEQFF.